This T cell receptor beta chain was identified during a study of patients and donors after allogeneic stem cell transplantation. TCRdb re-called the RT-PCR reads through MiXCR, storing one row per CDR3 protein. The table includes about a million distinct CDR3 sequences, approximately 19% detected once. Germline CDR1 reads SGHKS; CDR2 reads YYEKEE (reference sequence). This CDR3 region has 15 residues. V lost 2 bases, J lost 0 bases, and 9 bases lay in between. The sequence was obtained from a human donor who was either an allogeneic HSCT recipient or a stem cell or donor lymphocyte infusion donor (not recorded which). It is not recorded whose cells these are; they may come from a transplant donor. The sample comprised blood, either unsorted or a sorted T cell fraction (not recorded which). This chain joins TRBV5-5 and TRBJ2-1; no reliable D call. The CDR3 coding sequence is TGTGCCAGCAGCTTTGGACCCGGCTCCTACAATGAGCAGTTCTTC. As protein: CASSFGPGSYNEQFF.